The 28 T cell receptor beta chains below come from one sample, sequenced in a study of blood T cells in healthy people across ages (dated by TCRdb to between 2014 and 2017). Libraries were built with 5' RACE. The reads were generated on an Illumina HiSeq 2500. A second 7 to 11 cycle PCR used a sample-barcoded 5' primer and a J-beta primer mix. TCRdb redid the processing of the public reads, applying fastp at Q25 and MiXCR, and retained in-frame beta chains. CDR3 protein duplicates are merged, each entry listing the most common genes and DNA. The sample has 380,000 or so distinct CDR3 sequences on record, roughly half of them singletons. Of the sample, 50% to 65% is held by the ten largest clones. Sequencing was performed on blood. These receptors were obtained from a man aged 60 to 75 in good health.

The gene calls are TRBV5-1 and TRBJ2-5; D remains ambiguous. Trimming took 4 bases from V and 5 from J, leaving 12 bases between them. From germline, CDR1 is SGHRS and CDR2 YFSETQ. This CDR3 is 13 amino acids long. The CDR3 loop is CASSLQSRETQYF. CDR3 coding DNA: TGCGCCAGCAGCCTCCAGAGTCGGGAGACCCAGTACTTC.

This clonotype has only a few counts. This chain links TRBV6-2 or TRBV6-3 with TRBJ2-4, with 9 bases that match TRBD1. This CDR3 is 17 amino acids long. Germline V gene lookup returns CDR1 MNHEY and CDR2 SVGEGT. With V trimmed by 8 bases and J by 0 bases, 11 bases remained unmatched. CDR3 nucleotides: TGTGCCAGCGGATCCCCGGGACAGGGACTAGCCAAAAACATTCAGTACTTC. Translated, it gives CASGSPGQGLAKNIQYF.

CDR3 residues: CSVVTGAYGYTF. The DNA for the CDR3 is TGCAGCGTTGTGACAGGGGCCTATGGCTACACCTTC. V usage is TRBV29-1 and J usage is TRBJ1-2; TRBD1 agrees at 8 bases. V shed 4 bases, J shed 4 bases, and the junction held 2 bases outside the gene matches. The CDR3 has 12 residues. Per the germline V gene, CDR1 is SQVTM and CDR2 is ANQGSEA.

This clonotype came up a few times. The chain combines TRBV27 with TRBJ2-3; TRBD2 aligns across 9 bases. J gave up 0 bases and V 6 bases, and 7 bases lay outside the gene matches. This CDR3 has 16 amino acids. The germline CDR1 and CDR2 sequences are MNHEY and SMNVEV (reference sequence). Here the CDR3 DNA reads TGTGCCAGCAGGAGGCTAGCGGGGATCAGCACAGATACGCAGTATTTT. Its translation is CASRRLAGISTDTQYF.

J is TRBJ1-6 and V is TRBV9; no clear D gene. This CDR3 contains 17 residues. V lost 3 bases and J lost 7, with 20 bases in between. Germline loops: CDR1 SGDLS, CDR2 YYNGEE. As DNA, the CDR3 is TGTGCCAGCAGCGCGGACGGTGGGCCCTTGGGGAATTCACCCCTCCACTTT. This translates into CASSADGGPLGNSPLHF.

The genes are TRBV24-1 and TRBJ2-3; no definite D call. CDR3 size: 16 residues. V lost 4 bases, J lost 4 bases, and 17 bases lay in between. Per germline, CDR1 KGHDR and CDR2 SFDVKD. The CDR3 coding sequence is TGTGCCACCAGTGACCGGGCCTCGCTTAAATCAGATACGCAGTATTTT. It translates to CATSDRASLKSDTQYF.

This clonotype occurred a few times. This rearrangement joins TRBV10-3 to TRBJ1-5; 7 bases line up with TRBD1. With 4 bases clipped from V and 5 bases from J, the junction kept 2 bases outside the gene matches. Germline V gives CDR1 ENHRY, CDR2 SYGVKD. The CDR3 extends over 13 amino acids. Here the CDR3 DNA reads TGTGCCATCAGTGGACAGGGCGATCAGCCCCAGCATTTT. It is translated as CAISGQGDQPQHF.

This chain links TRBV7-9 with TRBJ2-1; D may be TRBD2 (6 bases). Between the trimmed V and J ends, which lost 1 base and 10 bases, there was a span of 14 bases. Germline V gives CDR1 SEHNR, CDR2 FQNEAQ (reference sequence). This CDR3 is built from 14 residues. The CDR3 loop is CASSLVGTGLEQFF. The CDR3 bases are TGTGCCAGCAGCTTAGTGGGGACTGGTCTCGAGCAGTTCTTC.

The chain uses TRBV7-8 and TRBJ2-5; 8 bases line up with TRBD1. Germline loops: CDR1 SGHVS, CDR2 FQNEAQ. The CDR3 has 13 amino acids. After removal of 6 bases from V and 2 bases from J, the junction contained 2 bases not matched to a gene. The CDR3 DNA follows: TGTGCCAGCAGAAACAGGGGGCAAGAGACCCAGTACTTC. Its protein product is CASRNRGQETQYF.

As to this clonotype: An end of the junction does not agree with germline; a read error may underlie this. This chain uses TRBV13 with TRBJ2-5; 7 positions match TRBD2. CDR1 is PRHDT and CDR2 is FYEKMQ in the germline V gene (reference sequence). The CDR3 loop spans 15 amino acids. The CDR3 nucleotides are TGTGCCAACAGCCTCTCCGCGGGGGTCCAAGAGACCCAGTACTTC. Translated: CANSLSAGVQETQYF.

The chain carries TRBV20-1 and TRBJ2-7, with 11 positions matching TRBD1. Germline V lookup: CDR1 DFQATT, CDR2 SNEGSKA (reference sequence). J gave up 6 bases and V 7 bases, and 8 bases lay outside the gene matches. This CDR3 comprises 13 residues. The CDR3 nucleotides read TGCAGTGTCAGGCGGGACAGGGGGGGCGAGCAGTACTTC. Translated, it gives CSVRRDRGGEQYF.

This clonotype was detected a few times. The V and J genes are TRBV7-3 and TRBJ2-1; D gene ambiguous. This CDR3 is built from 13 residues. Trimming shortened V by 6 bases and J by 7 bases, and 13 bases separated the two germline ends. The germline V gene encodes CDR1 SGHTA and CDR2 FQGTGA. This CDR3 reads CASSPRPKNEQFF. As DNA, the CDR3 is TGTGCCAGCAGTCCACGCCCGAAGAATGAGCAGTTCTTC.

CDR3 sequence (DNA): TGCAGTGCTAGAGACAGGGCGCTCGGGCCGTATGGCTACACCTTC. This translates into CSARDRALGPYGYTF. V gene TRBV20-1 combines with J gene TRBJ1-2, with D possibly matching TRBD1 (5 bases). V lost 0 bases and J lost 5, with 16 bases in between. The CDR3 has 15 amino acids. Germline V gene data show CDR1 as DFQATT and CDR2 as SNEGSKA (reference sequence).

As regards this clonotype: The junction shows a germline mismatch at one end, possibly a read error. This chain connects TRBV7-6 to TRBJ2-3; 9 nucleotides agree with TRBD1. The germline V gene has CDR1 SGHVS and CDR2 FNYEAQ. CDR3 size: 15 residues. For the CDR3, the DNA is TGTGTCAGCAGCTCCAGGACAGGGGGCACAGATACGCAGTATTTT. Protein: CVSSSRTGGTDTQYF.

V usage is TRBV6-1 and J usage is TRBJ2-3; D remains ambiguous. V was pared by 6 bases and J by 2 bases, with 6 bases between. CDR1 MNHNS and CDR2 SASEGT come from the germline V gene. This CDR3 comprises 12 residues. The CDR3 nucleotides are TGTGCCAGCAGAACTTACACAGATACGCAGTATTTT. As protein: CASRTYTDTQYF.

This chain uses TRBV28 with TRBJ2-1; 10 bases fit TRBD1. V was clipped by 6 bases and J by 4 bases; unmatched bases: 9. In germline, CDR1 is MDHEN, CDR2 SYDVKM. This CDR3 comprises 16 residues. The CDR3 spells CASSPAGTGAYNEQFF. In nucleotides, the CDR3 is TGTGCCAGCAGCCCCGCCGGGACAGGGGCGTACAATGAGCAGTTCTTC. Supplemented by reference TRBV28 and TRBJ2-1, the full variable domain reads DVKVTQSSRYLVKRTGEKVFLECVQDMDHENMFWYRQDPGLGLRLIYFSYDVKMKEKGDIPEGYSVSREKKERFSLILESASTNQTSMYLCASSPAGTGAYNEQFFGPGTRLTVL.

The chain couples TRBV27 to TRBJ2-7, with 10 bases lining up with TRBD2. V lost 5 bases and J lost 6; bases outside the gene matches: 4. In germline, CDR1 is MNHEY, CDR2 SMNVEV (reference sequence). This CDR3 contains 13 residues. Here the CDR3 DNA reads TGTGCCAGCAGTGCCACTAGCGGGGCCGAGCAGTACTTC. Protein sequence: CASSATSGAEQYF.

The V gene is TRBV20-1, the J gene TRBJ1-1; maybe TRBD1 (6 bases). V was cut by 1 base and J by 5 bases, with 20 bases left in between. The CDR3 contains 16 residues. Germline V gene data show CDR1 as DFQATT and CDR2 as SNEGSKA (reference sequence). As DNA, the CDR3 is TGCAGTGCTAGAGTCATCTTCGGGGGGCGCGGGACTGAAGCTTTCTTT. Its protein is CSARVIFGGRGTEAFF.

V usage is TRBV13 and J usage is TRBJ2-7; a weak D match, TRBD1 (5 bases). The CDR3 sequence is 14 residues long. The germline V and J ends were trimmed by 1 base and 3 bases, with 10 bases remaining between them. Germline lookup yields CDR1 PRHDT and CDR2 FYEKMQ (reference sequence). The CDR3, as DNA: TGTGCCAGCAGCTTAGCGGACAAGGGCTACGAGCAGTACTTC. This encodes CASSLADKGYEQYF.

This clonotype was seen at least ten times. The chain joins TRBV29-1 to TRBJ1-2; no clear D. This CDR3 is 12 amino acids long. CDR1 is SQVTM, CDR2 ANQGSEA, per germline. Trimming removed 1 base at V and 7 bases at J, with 10 bases between. The CDR3 nucleotides read TGCAGCGTTGAAGGGCCGGGTGGTGGCTACACCTTC. Protein product: CSVEGPGGGYTF. Based on the CDR3 plus reference TRBV29-1 and TRBJ1-2, the full variable domain is SAVISQKPSRDICQRGTSLTIQCQVDSQVTMMFWYRQQPGQSLTLIATANQGSEATYESGFVIDKFPISRPNLTFSTLTVSNMSPEDSSIYLCSVEGPGGGYTFGSGTRLTVV.

This clonotype was picked up many times. The rearrangement links TRBV27 to TRBJ2-5, with D perhaps matching TRBD1 (6 bases). This CDR3 is 13 amino acids long. V gave up 8 bases and J gave up 7 bases, with 17 bases separating them. The germline CDR1 and CDR2 sequences are MNHEY and SMNVEV (reference sequence). The CDR3 DNA follows: TGTGCCAGCCGTAAACAGGGTGCGAGGACCCAGTACTTC. Translating it yields CASRKQGARTQYF.

The chain links TRBV6-6 to TRBJ2-3; unclear D gene. V lost 6 bases, J lost 6 bases, and 25 bases lay in between. Germline CDR1 MNHNY, CDR2 SVGAGI (reference sequence). The CDR3 sequence is 17 residues long. Here the CDR3 DNA reads TGTGCCAGCAGGCGATCTGGGTCGAGTCTCACGGTTGATACGCAGTATTTT. Translated, it gives CASRRSGSSLTVDTQYF.

The genes are TRBV15 and TRBJ2-7, with D possibly being TRBD1 (5 bases). This CDR3 is built from 15 residues. Germline V gene data show CDR1 as LNHNV and CDR2 as YYDKDF (reference sequence). Trimming left V 0 bases short and J 4 bases short, with 13 bases between. CDR3 DNA sequence: TGTGCCACCAGCAGAGATAAGACAGTAAATTACGAGCAGTACTTC. It specifies CATSRDKTVNYEQYF.

The J gene is TRBJ2-1, the V gene TRBV27, with TRBD2 matching over 8 bases. This CDR3 has 16 amino acids. Germline V CDR1 and CDR2: MNHEY, SMNVEV (reference sequence). V shed 5 bases, J shed 4 bases, and the junction held 10 bases outside the gene matches. Here the CDR3 reads CASSARTSLGYNEQFF. The CDR3 DNA sequence: TGTGCCAGCAGTGCCCGGACTAGCCTGGGGTACAATGAGCAGTTCTTC.

The sample holds many counts of this clonotype. This chain joins TRBV7-3 and TRBJ2-1, with no clear D. The ends were cut back, 4 bases at V and 5 bases at J, with 9 bases in the middle. The CDR3 contains 13 residues. CDR1 and CDR2 from the germline V gene are SGHTA and FQGTGA. The CDR3 nucleotides are TGTGCCAGCAGCTCCGGACCAAACAATGAGCAGTTCTTC. Translation: CASSSGPNNEQFF.

The chain carries TRBV28 and TRBJ2-4; 11 nucleotides match TRBD1. The junction had 15 bases not matched to a gene; V was cut back by 6 bases and J by 8 bases. The CDR3 runs 17 residues. Germline CDR1 MDHEN, CDR2 SYDVKM. The chain's CDR3 is CASSPMGQGGFVDIQYF. The CDR3 DNA is TGTGCCAGCAGCCCTATGGGACAGGGGGGTTTTGTAGACATTCAGTACTTC.

Many counts were recorded for this clonotype. V usage is TRBV28 and J usage is TRBJ1-2; the D is unclear. Germline V gene data show CDR1 as MDHEN and CDR2 as SYDVKM. There are 13 residues in the CDR3. The V gene lost 7 bases and the J gene lost 4 bases, with 13 bases spanning the gap. The CDR3 reads CASTVGLGYGYTF. In DNA form, the CDR3 reads TGTGCCAGCACCGTAGGTCTGGGCTATGGCTACACCTTC.

The V and J genes are TRBV7-2 and TRBJ2-7; D perhaps matches TRBD2 (6 bases). Per the germline V gene, CDR1 is SGHTA and CDR2 is FQGNSA. The CDR3 consists of 13 residues. The V gene lost 5 bases and the J gene lost 8 bases, with 16 bases spanning the gap. CDR3 protein: CASSQGTGEQQYF. CDR3 sequence (DNA): TGTGCCAGCAGCCAAGGGACTGGGGAGCAGCAGTACTTC.